This TCR beta chain was sequenced during a study of blood T cell repertoires in COVID-19. Using immunoSEQ multiplex PCR, the repertoire was profiled, and TCRdb retains in-frame clones only, with some absent. In the table there are roughly 440,000 clones, approximately 88% of which are singletons. Germline-derived CDR1 and CDR2 are SNHLY and FYNNEI. The V end lost 2 bases, the J end lost 4 bases, and 10 bases lay between the germline ends. This CDR3 spans 14 amino acids. V gene TRBV2 combines with J gene TRBJ2-3; D remains ambiguous. This receptor was taken from a woman aged 50 to 65 with COVID-19, enrolled during active disease. Sequenced input: peripheral blood. The chain's CDR3 is CASSELLSADTQYF. In DNA, the CDR3 is TGTGCCAGCAGTGAACTCTTGAGCGCAGATACGCAGTATTTT.